The entry that follows covers one T cell receptor (beta chain) sequence. Here immunoSEQ multiplex PCR was the method, and the copy in TCRdb shows in-frame clones only, minus some. The sample holds tens of thousands of clones, 80% to 95% seen once. The data stem from a study of T cell changes during pregnancy in multiple sclerosis. The CDR3 consists of 16 residues. The V gene end was trimmed by 3 bases and the J gene end by 6 bases; junction bases not matched to a gene: 11. CDR1 is MDHEN and CDR2 is SYDVKM in the germline V gene. The sequence was obtained from a female donor with multiple sclerosis, enrolled in a pregnancy study. Sequencing used peripheral blood, obtained in the third trimester of pregnancy. This chain links TRBV28 with TRBJ1-5; 7 bases match TRBD1. The CDR3 DNA sequence: TGTGCCAGCAGTTTTTTCCGACAGGGACGAAGTCAGCCCCAGCATTTT. This translates into CASSFFRQGRSQPQHF.